The sequence of this T cell receptor beta chain was determined in a study of blood T cells in healthy people across ages. Study-wide background: Template-switching capture recovered about one barcoded beta molecule per two T cells.

Remarks on this clonotype: One junction end disagrees with the germline gene, perhaps due to a read error.

Combining a sample-barcoded 5' primer with a J-beta primer mix, a second PCR ran for about 6 to 12 cycles. Researchers report that a template-switch adaptor with 12 random nucleotides tagged each cDNA molecule. TCRdb re-analysed the 5' RACE reads in MiXCR, keeping a single row per CDR3 protein. Seen here are roughly 800,000 distinct CDR3 sequences, roughly 50% observed once, and the top ten hold about 20%. Per the germline V gene, CDR1 is SGHTA and CDR2 is FQGNSA. The CDR3 sequence is 13 residues long. The rearrangement uses TRBV7-2 and TRBJ1-6, with 7 bases that match TRBD1. Sequencing was performed on blood. This clonotype was sampled from a man younger than 45 in good health. CDR3 residues: CASSVAVDRALHF. The CDR3 bases are TGTGCCAGCAGCGTAGCGGTAGACAGGGCCCTCCACTTT.